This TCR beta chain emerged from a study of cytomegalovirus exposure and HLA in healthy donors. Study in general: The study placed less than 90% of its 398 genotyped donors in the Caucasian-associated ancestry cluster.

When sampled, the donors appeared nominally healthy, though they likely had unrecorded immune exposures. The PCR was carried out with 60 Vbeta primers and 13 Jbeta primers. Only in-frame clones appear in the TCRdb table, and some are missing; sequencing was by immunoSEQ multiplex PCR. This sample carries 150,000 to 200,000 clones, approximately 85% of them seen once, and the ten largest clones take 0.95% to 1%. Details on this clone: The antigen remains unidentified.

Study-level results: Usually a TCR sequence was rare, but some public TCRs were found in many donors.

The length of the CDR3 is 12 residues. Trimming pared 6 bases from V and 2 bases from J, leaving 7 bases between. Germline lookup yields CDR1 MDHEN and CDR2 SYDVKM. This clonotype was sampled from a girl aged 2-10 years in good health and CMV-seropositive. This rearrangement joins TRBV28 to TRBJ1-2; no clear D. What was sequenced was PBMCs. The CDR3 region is CASSQQNYGYTF. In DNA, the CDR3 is TGTGCCAGCAGCCAACAGAACTATGGCTACACCTTC.